Each of the 25 T cell receptor beta chains below was sequenced from the same sample in a study of monozygotic twins with inflammatory bowel disease. TCRdb reanalyzed the 5' RACE reads and collapses them to one entry per CDR3 protein, without DNA. The sample has 330,000 or so distinct CDR3 sequences. The material sequenced was blood. Receptors originate from a human donor with ulcerative colitis or Crohn's disease, or a healthy co-twin of an affected twin (not recorded which).

The V call is TRBV20-1, the J call TRBJ1-2; TCRdb reports TRBD1, a call that lacks DNA to check it against. CDR1 and CDR2 from the germline V gene are DFQATT and SNEGSKA (reference sequence). The CDR3 spans 14 residues. CDR3 amino acids: CSAREGRVEYGYTF.

This chain joins TRBV11-1 and TRBJ2-7. The CDR3 has 18 residues. The germline gives CDR1 SGHAT, CDR2 FQDESV (reference sequence). The CDR3 spells CASSLAITTEEVHYEQYF.

This chain uses TRBV21-1 with TRBJ1-5; TCRdb selects TRBD1, and the lack of DNA leaves this call unchecked. TRBV21-1 is a known pseudogene. The CDR3 runs to 17 residues. The CDR3: CASSTPRGRTSNQPRHF.

V gene TRBV28 combines with J gene TRBJ2-7; TCRdb indicates TRBD1, and absent DNA this call remains unverified. Germline V gene sequence: CDR1 MDHEN, CDR2 SYDVKM. The CDR3 loop spans 14 amino acids. This chain's CDR3 is CANRHPGQPYEQYF.

The chain has TRBV28 and TRBJ1-1; TCRdb reports TRBD1, a call that lacks DNA to check it against. CDR1 is MDHEN and CDR2 is SYDVKM in the germline V gene. There are 15 residues in the CDR3. CDR3 sequence: CASVRQGGWRTEAFF.

The chain uses TRBV6-1 and TRBJ2-7. Germline V lookup: CDR1 MNHNS, CDR2 SASEGT. CDR3 length equals 16 residues. CDR3 amino acids: CASSPRIYSSSYEQYF.

The gene calls are TRBV9 and TRBJ2-7; TCRdb's D call of TRBD1 is untestable without DNA. Germline V gene sequence: CDR1 SGDLS, CDR2 YYNGEE. The CDR3 spans 13 residues. This CDR3 reads CASSVHGDHEQYF.

The chain employs TRBV6-5 and TRBJ1-4. CDR1 is MNHEY and CDR2 is SVGAGI in the germline V gene. This CDR3 is built from 12 residues. This CDR3 reads CASSPPSEKLFF.

This chain uses TRBV20-1 with TRBJ1-1; the TCRdb D gene call, TRBD1, has no DNA to confirm it. The V gene's germline CDR1 is DFQATT and CDR2 SNEGSKA (reference sequence). This CDR3 has 13 residues. CDR3 sequence: CSAHLGAVTEAFF.

J is TRBJ2-1 and V is TRBV30; lacking DNA, the TRBD2 call made by TCRdb goes unchecked. CDR1 and CDR2 from the germline V gene are GTSNPN and SVGIG (reference sequence). The CDR3 consists of 13 residues. The CDR3 protein is CAWKDGGVGEQFF.

This rearrangement joins TRBV6-4 to TRBJ2-4; TCRdb outputs TRBD1, but without DNA this stays unchecked. The CDR3 spans 14 residues. Germline V gene data show CDR1 as MRHNA and CDR2 as SNTAGT. The CDR3 protein is CASSESGGENIQYF.

J is TRBJ2-1 and V is TRBV3-1; lacking DNA, the TRBD1 call made by TCRdb goes unchecked. Germline-derived CDR1 and CDR2 are LGHDT and YNNKEL (reference sequence). The CDR3 is made up of 15 amino acids. The CDR3 spells CASSLYRDAYNEQFF.

V gene TRBV24-1 combines with J gene TRBJ2-5; TCRdb names TRBD1, which stays unverified in the absence of DNA. The CDR3 is 15 amino acids. Germline loops: CDR1 KGHDR, CDR2 SFDVKD. The CDR3 spells CATSDYGPAGETQYF.

This CDR3 is CASSPMSSGGKDTQYF. The J gene is TRBJ2-3, the V gene TRBV7-8; no DNA is available, so the TRBD2 call from TCRdb remains unchecked. The length of the CDR3 is 16 residues. CDR1 is SGHVS and CDR2 is FQNEAQ in the germline V gene. Together with reference TRBV7-8 and TRBJ2-3, the CDR3 gives the full variable domain: GAGVSQSPRYKVAKRGQDVALRCDPISGHVSLFWYQQALGQGPEFLTYFQNEAQLDKSGLPSDRFFAERPEGSVSTLKIQRTQQEDSAVYLCASSPMSSGGKDTQYFGPGTRLTVL.

The chain is built from TRBV12-3 or TRBV12-4 and TRBJ2-7; the D call from TCRdb, TRBD2, cannot be confirmed without DNA. CDR3 length: 16 residues. CDR3 amino acids: CASKPRASGSAYEQYF.

This chain uses TRBV7-9 with TRBJ1-2. CDR1 and CDR2 (germline): SEHNR, FQNEAQ (reference sequence). The CDR3 is 12 amino acids. The chain's CDR3 is CASSPVRDGYTF. The whole variable domain, filled in from reference TRBV7-9 and TRBJ1-2, reads DTGVSQNPRHKITKRGQNVTFRCDPISEHNRLYWYRQTLGQGPEFLTYFQNEAQLEKSRLLSDRFSAERPKGSFSTLEIQRTEQGDSAMYLCASSPVRDGYTFGSGTRLTVV.

The chain employs TRBV19 and TRBJ2-1; TCRdb selects TRBD2, and the lack of DNA leaves this call unchecked. The CDR3 loop spans 15 amino acids. Germline V gene lookup returns CDR1 LNHDA and CDR2 SQIVND (reference sequence). CDR3 loop: CASSLAGAGYNEQFF.

This sequence joins TRBV12-3 or TRBV12-4 and TRBJ1-5; TCRdb proposes TRBD1, but this gene call is untestable without DNA. The length of the CDR3 is 14 residues. The CDR3 region is CASSLRQGGEPQHF.

The V call is TRBV7-2, the J call TRBJ2-6; TCRdb indicates TRBD1, and absent DNA this call remains unverified. Germline assignment: CDR1 SGHTA and CDR2 FQGNSA. There are 15 residues in the CDR3. The CDR3 here is CASSLGGVGANVLTF. The full variable domain, completed using reference TRBV7-2 and TRBJ2-6, is GAGVSQSPSNKVTEKGKDVELRCDPISGHTALYWYRQSLGQGLEFLIYFQGNSAPDKSGLPSDRFSAERTGGSVSTLTIQRTQQEDSAVYLCASSLGGVGANVLTFGAGSRLTVL.

CDR3 amino acids: CASSRGQGPASPQHF. V and J are TRBV14 and TRBJ1-5; the TCRdb D gene call, TRBD1, has no DNA to confirm it. The CDR3 runs to 15 residues. From germline, CDR1 is SGHDN and CDR2 FVKESK.

V and J are TRBV12-3 or TRBV12-4 and TRBJ2-2. There are 15 residues in the CDR3. The CDR3 protein is CASTANPPNTGELFF.

V and J are TRBV15 and TRBJ2-1; TCRdb designates TRBD2, a call that cannot be tested without DNA. CDR3 length equals 14 residues. The germline V gene encodes CDR1 LNHNV and CDR2 YYDKDF (reference sequence). CDR3 sequence reads: CATSRSGSYNEQFF.

The chain recombines TRBV6-1 with TRBJ2-7; TCRdb calls TRBD1, which cannot be checked without DNA. Germline CDR1 MNHNS, CDR2 SASEGT. The length of the CDR3 is 14 residues. The CDR3 is CASTPRGGPREQYF.

The chain is built from TRBV7-9 and TRBJ2-3; the D call of TRBD2 rests on TCRdb alone, since no DNA is present to check it. The CDR3 spans 16 residues. Germline loops: CDR1 SEHNR, CDR2 FQNEAQ (reference sequence). This CDR3 is CASSSGGGGITDTQYF.

The rearrangement joins TRBV7-6 to TRBJ2-1; TCRdb reports TRBD1, a call that lacks DNA to check it against. The CDR3 spans 16 residues. Germline V CDR1 and CDR2: SGHVS, FNYEAQ. CDR3 sequence: CASSFYMEGAWNEQFF.